The 5 T cell receptor beta chains reported below all come from one sample, sequenced in a study of beta chain features in type 1 diabetes. Study-level results: Type 1 diabetes patients had moderately but significantly shorter TCRB CDR3s in all four CD4+ subsets.

The study reverse transcribed the entire isolated RNA, so it sequenced expressed TCRB transcripts. Clones were read by immunoSEQ multiplex PCR, and TCRdb kept only the in-frame ones, dropping some. The repertoire holds fewer than 200,000 clones, with approximately 10% as singletons. Which antigens these TCRs recognize remains unknown. Sequenced input: central memory CD4+ T cells from blood. These receptor sequences come from a man aged 25-45 years with type 1 diabetes.

This chain uses TRBV7-2 with TRBJ2-7; the D is unclear. V was cut by 2 bases and J by 5 bases, with 4 bases left in between. Germline values: CDR1 SGHTA, CDR2 FQGNSA. The CDR3 totals 11 residues. Here the CDR3 reads CASSLRDEQYF. The CDR3 DNA reads TGTGCCAGCAGCTTACGGGACGAGCAGTACTTC.

This rearrangement joins TRBV29-1 to TRBJ2-4, with a possible D match to TRBD1 (6 bases). Germline V lookup: CDR1 SQVTM, CDR2 ANQGSEA. V lost 6 bases to trimming and J lost 6 bases, with 15 bases between them. The CDR3 length is 13 residues. The DNA for the CDR3 is TGCAGCGTGGGGAAGGGGGACGGAAACATTCAGTACTTC. Amino acids: CSVGKGDGNIQYF.

The V call is TRBV2, the J call TRBJ1-1; D is unresolved. Germline V gene sequence: CDR1 SNHLY, CDR2 FYNNEI. There are 14 residues in the CDR3. V was trimmed by 4 bases and J by 0 bases, leaving 9 bases between them. The CDR3 protein is CASSVYSLNTEAFF. The CDR3 DNA sequence: TGTGCCAGCAGTGTTTACAGCTTGAACACTGAAGCTTTCTTT.

The chain is built from TRBV20-1 and TRBJ2-7; D is possibly TRBD2 (5 bases). The ends were cut back, 6 bases at V and 6 bases at J, with 12 bases in the middle. In germline, CDR1 is DFQATT, CDR2 SNEGSKA (reference sequence). This CDR3 is 11 amino acids long. This CDR3 reads CSAEEEVEQYF. The CDR3 region has the DNA TGCAGTGCCGAGGAGGAGGTCGAGCAGTACTTC.

This chain joins TRBV27 and TRBJ2-3; D is possibly TRBD1 (6 bases). Germline V gene sequence: CDR1 MNHEY, CDR2 SMNVEV (reference sequence). Trimming removed 4 bases at V and 6 bases at J, with 14 bases between. This CDR3 comprises 14 residues. The CDR3 DNA reads as TGTGCCAGCAGTTCTGCGACAGGTTGGGATACGCAGTATTTT. Protein product: CASSSATGWDTQYF.